This T cell receptor (beta chain) was captured in a study of cytomegalovirus exposure and HLA in healthy donors. Study-level findings and limits: The authors later found most CMV-associated TCR beta chains appeared HLA-restricted. V segments that were indistinguishable, TRBV6-2 and TRBV6-3 among them, were omitted from analysis. Only CMV serostatus was available as immune exposure information. A later analysis reportedly found that, within productive TCRs, an Asian-associated ancestry cluster had fewer N-insertions than the mean observed across the roughly 700 donors.

60 Vbeta and 13 Jbeta primers were used in PCR. TCRdb's table, derived via immunoSEQ multiplex PCR, lists solely in-frame clones and lacks some. The top ten hold 4.2% of the sample, which has over 100,000 clones, roughly 78% seen once. In germline, CDR1 is ENHRY, CDR2 SYGVKD. The CDR3 is 16 residues long. After removal of 4 bases from V and 4 bases from J, the junction contained 7 bases not matched to a gene. With respect to this clone: Antigen specificity is unknown.

The rearrangement joins TRBV10-3 to TRBJ1-2, with 12 bases fitting TRBD1. Sequencing input: PBMCs. The clonotype comes from a man in his fifties or sixties in good health and CMV-seropositive. The DNA of the CDR3 is TGTGCCATCAGTGCGGGACAGGGGGCGCGCTTCTATGGCTACACCTTC. Its protein product is CAISAGQGARFYGYTF.